This T cell receptor (beta chain) comes out of a study of cytotoxic CD8 clonotypes in ibrutinib-treated CLL. Investigators sought sequencing depths of between 1 in 200,000 and 1 in 1 million T cells. Assay: immunoSEQ multiplex PCR; the TCRdb copy retains only in-frame clones and omits some. In the table there are some 200,000 clones, around 72% of which are singletons. The starting material was PBMCs, obtained after 24 months of ibrutinib treatment. The receptor was isolated from a human donor with chronic lymphocytic leukemia.

In DNA, the CDR3 is TGTGCCAGCAGCTTAGAAAGGGGACCTCAAGAGACCCAGTACTTC. It encodes CASSLERGPQETQYF. V usage is TRBV7-2 and J usage is TRBJ2-5; perhaps D is TRBD1 or TRBD2 (5 bases each). The germline V gene encodes CDR1 SGHTA and CDR2 FQGNSA. Trimming pared 1 base from V and 2 bases from J, leaving 11 bases between. The CDR3 consists of 15 residues.